Below, 14 T cell receptor beta chains from the same sample are listed, as sequenced in a study of OX40 agonist ivuxolimab in advanced cancers. Produced via immunoSEQ multiplex PCR; TCRdb's table is partial and in-frame only. The table shows tens of thousands of clones, with roughly 88% occurring only once. This specimen was CD4+ or CD8+ T cells sorted from blood, taken in a trial of the OX40 agonist ivuxolimab. The receptors here all came from an adult with an advanced solid tumor such as melanoma, head and neck, liver or kidney cancer.

The genes are TRBV19 and TRBJ1-1; possible D gene TRBD1, 6 bases. The ends were cut back, 4 bases at V and 3 bases at J, with 15 bases in the middle. Germline V gene lookup returns CDR1 LNHDA and CDR2 SQIVND (reference sequence). This CDR3 contains 15 residues. CDR3 sequence (DNA): TGTGCCAGTAGTACTCGGACAGCGGCCGACACTGAAGCTTTCTTT. Translation: CASSTRTAADTEAFF. The variable domain in full, with the rest retrieved from reference TRBV19 and TRBJ1-1, is DGGITQSPKYLFRKEGQNVTLSCEQNLNHDAMYWYRQDPGQGLRLIYYSQIVNDFQKGDIAEGYSVSREKKESFPLTVTSAQKNPTAFYLCASSTRTAADTEAFFGQGTRLTVV.

The V gene is TRBV30, the J gene TRBJ2-2; 8 bases match TRBD2. The V segment lost 3 bases and the J segment 2 bases; nucleotides outside the gene matches: 5. The CDR3 runs 15 residues. The germline CDR1 and CDR2 sequences are GTSNPN and SVGIG (reference sequence). The CDR3 is CAWRALAGNTGELFF. As DNA, the CDR3 is TGTGCCTGGAGGGCTCTAGCGGGTAACACCGGGGAGCTGTTTTTT.

The chain carries TRBV19 and TRBJ1-4; 8 nucleotides line up with TRBD1. The CDR3 contains 14 residues. Germline V gives CDR1 LNHDA, CDR2 SQIVND (reference sequence). Trimming took 9 bases from V and 7 from J; bases not matched to a gene: 10. CDR3 nucleotides: TGTGCCAGCAAAGGACAGGGCGAGGGTGAAAAACTGTTTTTT. Translating it yields CASKGQGEGEKLFF. Full variable domain (rest looked up from reference TRBV19 and TRBJ1-4): DGGITQSPKYLFRKEGQNVTLSCEQNLNHDAMYWYRQDPGQGLRLIYYSQIVNDFQKGDIAEGYSVSREKKESFPLTVTSAQKNPTAFYLCASKGQGEGEKLFFGSGTQLSVL.

This chain links TRBV5-1 with TRBJ1-4; D perhaps matches TRBD1 (5 bases). Germline CDR1 and CDR2: SGHRS and YFSETQ. The CDR3 contains 19 residues. Trimming took off 1 base at V and 3 bases at J, with 22 bases between the two ends. CDR3 nucleotides: TGCGCCAGCAGCTTGAGGGGTGCGACAGCCACTACCCCTAATGAAAAACTGTTTTTT. It is translated as CASSLRGATATTPNEKLFF.

This CDR3 reads CASSPQPPGLDNEQFF. The CDR3 nucleotides are TGTGCCAGCAGCCCCCAGCCGCCGGGACTAGACAATGAGCAGTTCTTC. The V gene is TRBV7-2, the J gene TRBJ2-1; 8 bases map to TRBD2. This CDR3 is built from 16 residues. Germline CDR1 and CDR2: SGHTA and FQGNSA. The ends lost 5 bases at V and 5 bases at J; junction bases unmatched: 11.

V usage is TRBV30 and J usage is TRBJ1-5; no reliable D call. Germline V gene data show CDR1 as GTSNPN and CDR2 as SVGIG (reference sequence). V lost 3 bases, J lost 3 bases, and 9 bases lay in between. CDR3 length: 13 amino acids. The CDR3, as DNA: TGTGCCTGGAGCGTTGGGCCCAATCAGCCCCAGCATTTT. Protein: CAWSVGPNQPQHF.

J is TRBJ1-2 and V is TRBV6-6, with D possibly matching TRBD1 (6 bases). The CDR3 runs to 12 residues. The germline V gene encodes CDR1 MNHNY and CDR2 SVGAGI (reference sequence). V was clipped by 8 bases and J by 2 bases, with 9 bases between them. In nucleotides, the CDR3 is TGTGCCAGCGGTAGGGGGAACTATGGCTACACCTTC. Encoded protein: CASGRGNYGYTF.

This sequence joins TRBV2 and TRBJ2-3; D is undetermined. Per germline, CDR1 SNHLY and CDR2 FYNNEI. Trimming took off 8 bases at V and 6 bases at J, with 15 bases between the two ends. This CDR3 is 13 amino acids long. CDR3 region: CASHRQVMDTQYF. CDR3 DNA: TGTGCCAGCCATCGGCAGGTAATGGATACGCAGTATTTT.

This chain connects TRBV7-8 to TRBJ2-2; TRBD2 matches 7 bases. Per the germline V gene, CDR1 is SGHVS and CDR2 is FQNEAQ. Germline trimming cut 3 bases from V and 6 bases from J; bases unmatched to any gene: 7. This CDR3 has 15 residues. CDR3 residues: CASSFLAVPPGELFF. The CDR3 nucleotides are TGTGCCAGCAGCTTCCTAGCGGTGCCCCCCGGGGAGCTGTTTTTT.

This clone appeared a few times. The V call is TRBV18, the J call TRBJ1-1, with TRBD1 as a possible D gene (5 bases). The CDR3 runs 13 residues. V gave up 6 bases and J gave up 1 base, with 9 bases separating them. Germline V gene sequence: CDR1 KGHSH, CDR2 LQKENI. CDR3 sequence (DNA): TGTGCCAGCTCTGGGACGGCGAACACTGAAGCTTTCTTT. It translates to CASSGTANTEAFF.

In regard to this clone: Other DNA sequences from this sample encode an identical CDR3 as well. The V and J genes are TRBV7-2 and TRBJ2-7, with D possibly TRBD2 on 5 matching bases. CDR1 is SGHTA and CDR2 is FQGNSA in the germline V gene. The CDR3 length is 13 residues. The germline V and J ends were trimmed by 2 bases and 1 base, with 6 bases remaining between them. In nucleotides, the CDR3 is TGTGCCAGCAGCTTACGGGGTTCCTACGAGCAGTACTTC. Its protein product is CASSLRGSYEQYF.

The gene calls are TRBV5-1 and TRBJ2-1; 11 positions agree with TRBD2. The CDR3 spans 17 residues. The V and J ends lost 2 bases and 5 bases, in that order; junction bases with no gene match: 9. Germline V CDR1 and CDR2: SGHRS, YFSETQ. CDR3 loop: CASSFLISGGANNEQFF. CDR3 sequence (DNA): TGCGCCAGCAGCTTCCTGATTAGCGGGGGGGCCAACAATGAGCAGTTCTTC.

The chain recombines TRBV7-2 with TRBJ1-2, with 7 bases lining up with TRBD1. This CDR3 is built from 15 residues. J was trimmed by 5 bases and V by 4 bases; bases with no gene match: 10. Per germline, CDR1 SGHTA and CDR2 FQGNSA. CDR3 DNA sequence: TGTGCCAGCAGCTCCAAACAGGGGATTGCGTATGGCTACACCTTC. Translated, it gives CASSSKQGIAYGYTF. Filled out from reference TRBV7-2 and TRBJ1-2, the complete variable domain reads GAGVSQSPSNKVTEKGKDVELRCDPISGHTALYWYRQSLGQGLEFLIYFQGNSAPDKSGLPSDRFSAERTGGSVSTLTIQRTQQEDSAVYLCASSSKQGIAYGYTFGSGTRLTVV.

This sequence joins TRBV12-5 and TRBJ2-2; 7 nucleotides line up with TRBD1. The CDR3 loop spans 18 amino acids. J lost 0 bases, V lost 0 bases, and 7 bases had no gene match. CDR1 and CDR2 from the germline V gene are LGHNT and FRNRAP. This CDR3 is CASGLVRDGQANTGELFF. In DNA form, the CDR3 reads TGTGCTAGTGGTTTGGTAAGAGACGGACAGGCGAACACCGGGGAGCTGTTTTTT.